The entry that follows covers one T cell receptor beta chain sequence. This entry is derived from a study of PD-1 and CTLA-4 blockade in melanoma. CDR1 SGHAT and CDR2 FQNNGV come from the germline V gene. The CDR3 sequence is 16 residues long. Unmatched junction bases numbered 8, after V lost 1 base and J lost 7 bases. Profiled with immunoSEQ multiplex PCR; TCRdb holds only in-frame clones, not every one. The sample includes 15,000 to 20,000 clones, 60% to 75% of them seen just once. Sequences were derived from CD8+ T cells from peripheral blood, sampled before anti-PD-1 treatment. This TCR was recovered from a human donor with melanoma. V and J are TRBV11-2 and TRBJ2-2; 8 bases are shared with TRBD2. CDR3 protein: CASSLVFGGADGELFF. In DNA, the CDR3 is TGTGCCAGCAGCTTAGTTTTCGGGGGGGCCGACGGGGAGCTGTTTTTT.